The 25 T cell receptor beta chains below all came from one sample that was sequenced in a study of cytomegalovirus exposure and HLA in healthy donors. Primers for the PCR totalled 60 Vbeta and 13 Jbeta. Some clones are missing from TCRdb's copy, which holds only in-frame ones; the method was immunoSEQ multiplex PCR. The profile shows 63,000 or so clones, around 80% of them singletons. The sequenced sample consisted of PBMCs. The receptor source for this set is a woman in her thirties in good health and CMV-seronegative.

This clone was counted only a few times. CDR3 sequence reads: CASSEETTVLNIQYF. The CDR3 bases are TGTGCCAGCAGTGAAGAAACCACAGTCCTAAACATTCAGTACTTC. This chain uses TRBV6-1 with TRBJ2-4; no firm D call. V was trimmed by 1 base and J by 6 bases, leaving 13 bases between them. Germline CDR1 MNHNS, CDR2 SASEGT. This CDR3 is 15 amino acids long.

This clone was seen only a few times. The rearrangement uses TRBV29-1 and TRBJ1-1; D gene unclear. This CDR3 comprises 14 residues. The germline gives CDR1 SQVTM, CDR2 ANQGSEA. The V end lost 6 bases, the J end lost 1 base, and 15 bases lay between the germline ends. The CDR3 coding sequence is TGCAGCGTGTGCGGAAAGTTCCCGAACACTGAAGCTTTCTTT. It codes for CSVCGKFPNTEAFF. Variable domain in full (rest from reference TRBV29-1 and TRBJ1-1): SAVISQKPSRDICQRGTSLTIQCQVDSQVTMMFWYRQQPGQSLTLIATANQGSEATYESGFVIDKFPISRPNLTFSTLTVSNMSPEDSSIYLCSVCGKFPNTEAFFGQGTRLTVV.

The chain couples TRBV23-1 to TRBJ1-5, with 7 bases lining up with TRBD1. TRBV23-1 is reported as an ORF; its role is uncertain. The CDR3 runs 21 residues. The J segment lost 0 bases and the V segment lost 1 base, leaving 18 bases of the junction unmatched. CDR3 sequence reads: CASSQWRIEQGEPDSNQPQHF. DNA of the CDR3: TGCGCCAGCAGTCAATGGCGCATCGAGCAGGGGGAGCCTGATAGCAATCAGCCCCAGCATTTT.

The V gene is TRBV30, the J gene TRBJ1-4, with D uncertain. The CDR3 is 15 amino acids. Germline V gene data show CDR1 as GTSNPN and CDR2 as SVGIG (reference sequence). Trimming took 0 bases from V and 5 from J, leaving 13 bases between them. CDR3 sequence: CAWSVRAGLNEKLFF. The CDR3 bases are TGTGCCTGGAGTGTACGAGCAGGACTCAATGAAAAACTGTTTTTT.

This clone has a handful of counts. The chain employs TRBV5-6 and TRBJ2-7, with D hard to call. The CDR3 runs 14 residues. The V and J ends lost 2 bases and 1 base respectively, with 10 bases between them. Germline V CDR1 and CDR2: SGHDT, YYEEEE. This CDR3 is CASSFQVSSYEQYF. CDR3 bases: TGTGCCAGCAGCTTTCAGGTCAGTTCCTACGAGCAGTACTTC.

J is TRBJ2-7 and V is TRBV5-8, with D possibly matching TRBD2 (5 bases). Trimming cost V 3 bases and J 3 bases, with 10 bases left between them. CDR1 and CDR2 (germline): SGHTS, YDEGEE. The CDR3 covers 13 residues. DNA of the CDR3: TGTGCCAGCAGCTATCGGACTGGCTACGAGCAGTACTTC. This encodes CASSYRTGYEQYF.

The chain is built from TRBV28 and TRBJ1-3; no firm D call. Looked up from germline, CDR1 is MDHEN and CDR2 is SYDVKM. CDR3 length: 15 amino acids. Trimming removed 7 bases at V and 4 bases at J, with 17 bases between. The CDR3 bases are TGTGCCAGCATGTCTGGCGGGTTATCGGGAAACACCATATATTTT. Its protein is CASMSGGLSGNTIYF.

This rearrangement joins TRBV29-1 to TRBJ2-7; 7 bases line up with TRBD1. Germline CDR1 is SQVTM and CDR2 is ANQGSEA. The CDR3 runs 12 residues. Trimming removed 6 bases from V and 0 bases from J; junction bases left unmatched: 2. CDR3 bases: TGCAGCGTGGGACAGCTCTCCTACGAGCAGTACTTC. Translated, it gives CSVGQLSYEQYF.

The chain links TRBV5-1 to TRBJ2-5, with 7 bases fitting TRBD1. V dropped 2 bases and J dropped 2; count of bases not matched to a gene: 3. Germline loops: CDR1 SGHRS, CDR2 YFSETQ. This CDR3 contains 14 residues. CDR3 loop: CASSFRDSQETQYF. The DNA for the CDR3 is TGCGCCAGCAGCTTCCGGGACAGTCAAGAGACCCAGTACTTC. Variable domain in full (rest from reference TRBV5-1 and TRBJ2-5): KAGVTQTPRYLIKTRGQQVTLSCSPISGHRSVSWYQQTPGQGLQFLFEYFSETQRNKGNFPGRFSGRQFSNSRSEMNVSTLELGDSALYLCASSFRDSQETQYFGPGTRLLVL.

The chain uses TRBV30 and TRBJ2-7; TRBD1 agrees at 7 bases. Germline-derived CDR1 and CDR2 are GTSNPN and SVGIG (reference sequence). There are 13 residues in the CDR3. The junction had 9 bases not matched to a gene; V was cut back by 6 bases and J by 4 bases. DNA for the CDR3: TGTGCCTGTTCGCCCGGGACAGAATACGAGCAGTACTTC. This codes for CACSPGTEYEQYF.

CDR3 in amino acids: CASSLVFIDQPQHF. Written as DNA, the CDR3 is TGTGCCAGCAGCTTAGTTTTTATAGATCAGCCCCAGCATTTT. The rearrangement joins TRBV7-2 to TRBJ1-5; D gene uncertain. Germline loops: CDR1 SGHTA, CDR2 FQGNSA. The V and J ends lost 1 base and 5 bases respectively, with 9 bases between them. This CDR3 spans 14 amino acids.

The rearrangement joins TRBV6-1 to TRBJ1-4; 7 bases map to TRBD1. Germline values: CDR1 MNHNS, CDR2 SASEGT. With 7 bases clipped from V and 7 bases from J, the junction kept 12 bases outside the gene matches. The CDR3 spans 15 residues. CDR3 DNA: TGTGCCAGCACCCCGACGGAGGGGGCGGGTGAAAAACTGTTTTTT. Translating it yields CASTPTEGAGEKLFF.

This clone was seen just once. The chain recombines TRBV5-6 with TRBJ1-4, with 7 positions matching TRBD1. The CDR3 totals 14 residues. CDR1 and CDR2 (germline): SGHDT, YYEEEE. J was trimmed by 3 bases and V by 4 bases; bases with no gene match: 3. CDR3 in DNA: TGTGCCAGCAGCCAGGGGGGAGCTAATGAAAAACTGTTTTTT. Protein product: CASSQGGANEKLFF.

The rearrangement joins TRBV30 to TRBJ2-7; TRBD1 matches at 10 bases. The CDR3 spans 18 residues. Per germline, CDR1 GTSNPN and CDR2 SVGIG (reference sequence). Germline trimming cut 1 base from V and 6 bases from J; bases unmatched to any gene: 18. CDR3 sequence (DNA): TGTGCCTGGAGTGGTGCCCCCCCGGGACAGGGGCCTCTCTCCGAGCAGTACTTC. Translation gives CAWSGAPPGQGPLSEQYF. The whole variable domain, filled in from reference TRBV30 and TRBJ2-7, reads SQTIHQWPATLVQPVGSPLSLECTVEGTSNPNLYWYRQAAGRGLQLLFYSVGIGQISSEVPQNLSASRPQDRQFILSSKKLLLSDSGFYLCAWSGAPPGQGPLSEQYFGPGTRLTVT.

V usage is TRBV7-9 and J usage is TRBJ1-2, with D perhaps matching TRBD1 (6 bases). V lost 5 bases and J lost 3, with 16 bases in between. Per the germline V gene, CDR1 is SEHNR and CDR2 is FQNEAQ (reference sequence). CDR3 length: 15 amino acids. As DNA, the CDR3 is TGTGCCAGCAGCCTGTCAGGGGTGGAGGACTATGGCTACACCTTC. The encoded protein is CASSLSGVEDYGYTF.

The rearrangement links TRBV11-2 to TRBJ2-7; D not certain. The CDR3 has 13 residues. V lost 1 base, J lost 2 bases, and 6 bases lay in between. Germline loops: CDR1 SGHAT, CDR2 FQNNGV. This CDR3 is CASSLGPTYEQYF. The CDR3 DNA follows: TGTGCCAGCAGCTTAGGGCCAACCTACGAGCAGTACTTC.

V and J are TRBV30 and TRBJ2-7; 7 bases agree with TRBD1. Germline CDR1 reads GTSNPN; CDR2 reads SVGIG (reference sequence). The V and J ends lost 5 bases and 0 bases, in that order; junction bases with no gene match: 7. The CDR3 runs to 14 residues. DNA of the CDR3: TGTGCCTGGGCAGAACAGGGGTTCTCCTACGAGCAGTACTTC. It is translated as CAWAEQGFSYEQYF.

The gene calls are TRBV30 and TRBJ1-5; perhaps TRBD1 as D (6 bases). Germline CDR1 reads GTSNPN; CDR2 reads SVGIG (reference sequence). V dropped 3 bases and J dropped 2 bases, with 20 bases sitting between them. The CDR3 covers 17 residues. This chain's CDR3 is CAWSGSSRAGGNQPQHF. The DNA for the CDR3 is TGTGCCTGGAGCGGGTCTTCGAGGGCAGGGGGCAATCAGCCCCAGCATTTT. The full variable domain, its missing parts supplied by reference TRBV30 and TRBJ1-5, is SQTIHQWPATLVQPVGSPLSLECTVEGTSNPNLYWYRQAAGRGLQLLFYSVGIGQISSEVPQNLSASRPQDRQFILSSKKLLLSDSGFYLCAWSGSSRAGGNQPQHFGDGTRLSIL.

The rearrangement joins TRBV30 to TRBJ1-2; a possible D gene is TRBD1 (6 bases). The V gene's germline CDR1 is GTSNPN and CDR2 SVGIG (reference sequence). The CDR3 loop spans 14 amino acids. The CDR3 reads CALKLPGGRYGYTF. The CDR3 DNA is TGTGCTCTAAAGCTCCCGGGGGGCCGATATGGCTACACCTTC.

This sequence joins TRBV6-5 and TRBJ2-3; D might be TRBD2 (5 bases). Looked up from germline, CDR1 is MNHEY and CDR2 is SVGAGI. V gave up 0 bases and J gave up 3 bases, with 10 bases separating them. The CDR3 has 15 residues. CDR3 protein: CASSYSLGSTDTQYF. CDR3 nucleotide sequence: TGTGCCAGCAGTTACTCGCTGGGGAGTACAGATACGCAGTATTTT.

This clone was observed a handful of times. This chain connects TRBV2 to TRBJ1-1; D gene ambiguous. V dropped 4 bases and J dropped 0 bases, with 6 bases sitting between them. CDR1 is SNHLY and CDR2 is FYNNEI in the germline V gene. CDR3 length: 13 amino acids. The CDR3 DNA follows: TGTGCCAGCAGTGGGAGCATGAACACTGAAGCTTTCTTT. It translates to CASSGSMNTEAFF.

The chain links TRBV2 to TRBJ1-2; D might be TRBD1 (6 bases). The CDR3 runs to 14 residues. The germline V and J ends were trimmed by 6 bases and 3 bases, with 14 bases remaining between them. The germline V gene encodes CDR1 SNHLY and CDR2 FYNNEI. CDR3 region: CASSITGSHYGYTF. The CDR3 DNA reads as TGTGCCAGCAGCATCACAGGGTCCCACTATGGCTACACCTTC.

This clone showed up just a few times. This CDR3 is CASRVEADSTDTQYF. DNA for the CDR3: TGTGCCAGCAGAGTCGAAGCGGACAGCACAGATACGCAGTATTTT. V usage is TRBV6-4 and J usage is TRBJ2-3; D possibly corresponds to TRBD2 (5 bases). The CDR3 contains 15 residues. V lost 6 bases and J lost 0, with 13 bases in between. Germline V lookup: CDR1 MRHNA, CDR2 SNTAGT.

This sequence joins TRBV6-5 and TRBJ2-2; D gene unclear. The germline CDR1 and CDR2 sequences are MNHEY and SVGAGI. The V and J ends lost 4 bases and 1 base respectively, with 10 bases between them. This CDR3 has 15 residues. CDR3 nucleotides: TGTGCCAGCAGTTTTTCGGCAGGGAACACCGGGGAGCTGTTTTTT. Its translation: CASSFSAGNTGELFF.

The rearrangement uses TRBV19 and TRBJ1-5; D may be TRBD1 (6 bases). The CDR3 has 16 amino acids. Germline V gene data show CDR1 as LNHDA and CDR2 as SQIVND (reference sequence). V was trimmed by 2 bases and J by 7 bases, leaving 18 bases between them. CDR3 DNA sequence: TGTGCCAGTAGTATAAACGGGCGCCAGGGGTACCAGCCCCAGCATTTT. Encoded protein: CASSINGRQGYQPQHF.